Listed here are 3 T cell receptor beta chains from one sample, sequenced in a study of identical twins. Using its own MiXCR run on the 5' RACE reads, TCRdb lists one record per CDR3 protein. The sample holds about 810,000 distinct CDR3 sequences; 10% to 15% are singletons and the top ten take around 1.5%. The same data also contributed to another study, on yellow fever vaccine responses in identical twins.

Sequencing input: PBMCs. Every receptor here comes from a young woman in good health.

This clonotype was detected many times. The rearrangement links TRBV27 to TRBJ1-5; D remains ambiguous. Trimming pared 0 bases from V and 3 bases from J, leaving 9 bases between. The CDR3 extends over 15 amino acids. Germline V gene lookup returns CDR1 MNHEY and CDR2 SMNVEV (reference sequence). The CDR3 region is CASSLSLEDNQPQHF. CDR3 nucleotides: TGTGCCAGCAGTTTATCCTTGGAGGACAATCAGCCCCAGCATTTT.

This clonotype was seen a few times. The chain employs TRBV10-3 and TRBJ2-2, with 10 bases aligning to TRBD1. The germline gives CDR1 ENHRY, CDR2 SYGVKD. The CDR3 consists of 15 residues. V lost 7 bases, J lost 1 base, and 3 bases stayed unmatched. As DNA, the CDR3 is TGTGCCATCAAAGGGGACAGGGGGAACACCGGGGAGCTGTTTTTT. Translating gives CAIKGDRGNTGELFF.

This clonotype was counted ten times or more. This chain uses TRBV10-3 with TRBJ1-1; no definite D call. Trimming took off 2 bases at V and 4 bases at J, with 8 bases between the two ends. The germline V gene encodes CDR1 ENHRY and CDR2 SYGVKD. The CDR3 contains 13 residues. In DNA form, the CDR3 reads TGTGCCATCAGTGAGAAGGGTTTCACTGAAGCTTTCTTT. Protein: CAISEKGFTEAFF.